One sample yielded the 30 T cell receptor beta chains listed below, sequenced in a study of control samples from healthy donors and cancer patients. Profiling relied on immunoSEQ multiplex PCR, and the TCRdb table lists in-frame clones only, not all of them. The sample yields over 75,000 clones, around 80% seen once. Sequenced: blood. The receptors stem from a man aged 55 to 70 in good health.

The chain couples TRBV2 to TRBJ2-7; TRBD2 matches at 8 bases. Germline V gene sequence: CDR1 SNHLY, CDR2 FYNNEI. This CDR3 contains 14 residues. V gave up 5 bases and J gave up 3 bases; unmatched junction bases: 6. DNA for the CDR3: TGTGCCAGCAGTCTTCAGCGGGGGATCTACGAGCAGTACTTC. It translates to CASSLQRGIYEQYF.

The J gene is TRBJ1-1, the V gene TRBV20-1; D not resolved. The CDR3 is 12 residues long. V was clipped by 3 bases and J by 5 bases, with 10 bases between them. Germline V gene data show CDR1 as DFQATT and CDR2 as SNEGSKA (reference sequence). The CDR3 reads CSASVRGTEAFF. As DNA, the CDR3 is TGCAGTGCTAGTGTCAGAGGAACTGAAGCTTTCTTT.

This chain connects TRBV30 to TRBJ2-5; no reliable D call. V lost 4 bases and J 1 base, leaving 10 bases between the germline ends. Looked up from germline, CDR1 is GTSNPN and CDR2 is SVGIG (reference sequence). The CDR3 length is 13 residues. The CDR3 DNA is TGTGCCTGGAATATTCAGCCCCAAGAGACCCAGTACTTC. As protein: CAWNIQPQETQYF.

This rearrangement joins TRBV4-1 to TRBJ2-3, with 9 bases fitting TRBD2. The CDR3 covers 16 residues. The V gene's germline CDR1 is MGHRA and CDR2 YSYEKL. Trimming cost V 4 bases and J 4 bases; bases outside gene matches: 9. CDR3 nucleotides: TGCGCCAGCAGCCGGGGGGGCCTAGCGGGACCAGATACGCAGTATTTT. It translates to CASSRGGLAGPDTQYF.

This clone has just one count. V is TRBV11-2 and J is TRBJ2-7; 8 bases fit TRBD2. From germline, CDR1 is SGHAT and CDR2 FQNNGV. Trimming cost V 1 base and J 0 bases; bases outside gene matches: 5. The CDR3 length is 16 residues. The CDR3 loop is CASSLAVSGTSYEQYF. The CDR3, as DNA: TGTGCCAGCAGCTTAGCGGTTAGCGGGACCTCCTACGAGCAGTACTTC.

This chain connects TRBV6-1 to TRBJ2-7, with D perhaps TRBD2 (6 bases). The CDR3 totals 13 residues. CDR1 MNHNS and CDR2 SASEGT come from the germline V gene. V was trimmed by 2 bases and J by 7 bases, leaving 12 bases between them. The CDR3 region is CASSESYRGEQYF. CDR3 coding DNA: TGTGCCAGCAGTGAATCCTATCGGGGGGAGCAGTACTTC.

This sequence joins TRBV5-1 and TRBJ1-4; 7 bases agree with TRBD1. The V gene end was trimmed by 4 bases and the J gene end by 4 bases; junction bases not matched to a gene: 4. Germline values: CDR1 SGHRS, CDR2 YFSETQ. The CDR3 runs to 14 residues. DNA for the CDR3: TGCGCCAGCAGCAGGGGACAGATTAATGAAAAACTGTTTTTT. Translation: CASSRGQINEKLFF.

This chain joins TRBV14 and TRBJ2-7; maybe TRBD2 (7 bases). The germline V and J ends were trimmed by 3 bases and 4 bases, with 19 bases remaining between them. CDR3 size: 16 residues. Germline V lookup: CDR1 SGHDN, CDR2 FVKESK. CDR3 protein: CASSHPPGGASYEQYF. CDR3 DNA sequence: TGTGCCAGCAGCCATCCCCCTGGGGGGGCTTCTTACGAGCAGTACTTC. Supplemented by reference TRBV14 and TRBJ2-7, the full variable domain reads EAGVTQFPSHSVIEKGQTVTLRCDPISGHDNLYWYRRVMGKEIKFLLHFVKESKQDESGMPNNRFLAERTGGTYSTLKVQPAELEDSGVYFCASSHPPGGASYEQYFGPGTRLTVT.

As for this clone: Since the CDR3 does not end with the conserved phenylalanine or tryptophan, this likely comes from a read error. No DNA is shown, since the ends of the CDR3 on it are uncertain; the CDR3 is the one TCRdb lists. This sequence joins TRBV30 and TRBJ1-3; the table calls TRBD1, which could not be checked here. The length of the CDR3 is 10 amino acids, counting both ends. Germline values: CDR1 GTSNPN, CDR2 SVGIG (reference sequence). CDR3 protein: CAWSVQDDRE.

Of note for this clone: The junction and the germline gene differ at one end; a read error may be behind it. The rearrangement joins TRBV18 to TRBJ2-1; 12 nucleotides line up with TRBD2. CDR1 and CDR2 (germline): KGHSH, LQKENI. The CDR3 is made up of 19 amino acids. The CDR3 DNA reads as TGTGCCGGCTCACCACCGACTAGCGGGGGCTCCTACTCCTACAATGAGCAGTTCTTC. Protein sequence: CAGSPPTSGGSYSYNEQFF.

CDR3: CASSLKNRGEQYF. CDR3 nucleotides: TGTGCCAGCAGCTTAAAGAACAGGGGCGAGCAGTACTTC. V gene TRBV13 combines with J gene TRBJ2-7; TRBD1 matches at 7 bases. V gave up 2 bases and J gave up 6 bases; unmatched junction bases: 4. The CDR3 length is 13 residues. Looked up from germline, CDR1 is PRHDT and CDR2 is FYEKMQ (reference sequence). Looking up the rest from reference TRBV13 and TRBJ2-7 gives the full variable domain: AAGVIQSPRHLIKEKRETATLKCYPIPRHDTVYWYQQGPGQDPQFLISFYEKMQSDKGSIPDRFSAQQFSDYHSELNMSSLELGDSALYFCASSLKNRGEQYFGPGTRLTVT.

The chain uses TRBV6-5 and TRBJ1-1; D ambiguous. V was shortened by 6 bases and J by 0 bases, with 14 bases between the two germline ends. From germline, CDR1 is MNHEY and CDR2 SVGAGI. This CDR3 is 15 amino acids long. CDR3: CASSPAGSLNTEAFF. The CDR3 DNA sequence: TGTGCCAGCAGCCCCGCGGGGTCGTTGAACACTGAAGCTTTCTTT.

The chain joins TRBV19 to TRBJ1-6; TRBD1 might be the D (5 bases). Trimming took off 3 bases at V and 7 bases at J, with 13 bases between the two ends. The germline CDR1 and CDR2 sequences are LNHDA and SQIVND (reference sequence). This CDR3 spans 15 amino acids. This CDR3 is CASSIETAQNSPLHF. CDR3 in DNA: TGTGCCAGTAGTATTGAGACAGCACAAAATTCACCCCTCCACTTT.

This chain uses TRBV30 with TRBJ1-1; D may be TRBD1 (5 bases). Germline values: CDR1 GTSNPN, CDR2 SVGIG (reference sequence). The CDR3 totals 14 residues. The V gene lost 1 base and the J gene lost 4 bases, with 13 bases spanning the gap. The CDR3 DNA is TGTGCCTGGAGTGGGGGGGGAGGGAGCACTGAAGCTTTCTTT. This translates into CAWSGGGGSTEAFF.

Written as DNA, the CDR3 is TGTGCCATCCAAGGAGAGGGGGCAGGCTCCTACGAGCAGTACTTC. This codes for CAIQGEGAGSYEQYF. The rearrangement links TRBV10-3 to TRBJ2-7; 7 bases are a match to TRBD1. Germline loops: CDR1 ENHRY, CDR2 SYGVKD. This CDR3 is 15 amino acids long. Germline trimming cut 8 bases from V and 0 bases from J; bases unmatched to any gene: 10.

The CDR3 protein is CASSDEPGSVVADTQYF. For the CDR3, the DNA is TGTGCCAGCAGCGACGAACCGGGTTCCGTCGTTGCAGATACGCAGTATTTT. The gene calls are TRBV9 and TRBJ2-3; no firm D call. Germline CDR1 and CDR2: SGDLS and YYNGEE. With 3 bases removed from V and 4 bases from J, the gap between germline ends came to 21 bases. This CDR3 has 17 amino acids. Based on the CDR3 plus reference TRBV9 and TRBJ2-3, the full variable domain is DSGVTQTPKHLITATGQRVTLRCSPRSGDLSVYWYQQSLDQGLQFLIQYYNGEERAKGNILERFSAQQFPDLHSELNLSSLELGDSALYFCASSDEPGSVVADTQYFGPGTRLTVL.

The chain joins TRBV9 to TRBJ2-3; TRBD2 is a possible D gene (6 bases). The CDR3 runs to 15 residues. Trimming removed 3 bases from V and 0 bases from J, with 11 bases in between. In germline, CDR1 is SGDLS, CDR2 YYNGEE. The CDR3 here is CASSGTITSTDTQYF. The CDR3 DNA reads as TGTGCCAGCAGCGGGACTATCACTAGCACAGATACGCAGTATTTT.

This sequence joins TRBV29-1 and TRBJ1-1; D remains unclear. The germline V gene has CDR1 SQVTM and CDR2 ANQGSEA. Trimming stripped 6 bases from V and 5 bases from J, with 13 bases between. The CDR3 is 12 amino acids. Here the CDR3 reads CSVPGAFTEAFF. The DNA for the CDR3 is TGCAGCGTCCCGGGTGCCTTTACTGAAGCTTTCTTT.

This clone was observed once. The same CDR3 arises from other DNA sequences in this sample as well. V and J are TRBV5-4 and TRBJ2-1; tentative D call: TRBD2 (6 bases). V dropped 1 base and J dropped 6 bases, with 8 bases sitting between them. Looked up from germline, CDR1 is SGHNT and CDR2 is YYREEE (reference sequence). The CDR3 has 13 residues. This chain's CDR3 is CASSLTSPNEQFF. CDR3 coding DNA: TGTGCCAGCAGCTTGACTAGCCCCAATGAGCAGTTCTTC.

V and J are TRBV6-4 and TRBJ1-3; maybe TRBD1 (6 bases). V lost 7 bases to trimming and J lost 0 bases, with 10 bases between them. This CDR3 has 14 residues. CDR1 MRHNA and CDR2 SNTAGT come from the germline V gene. CDR3 sequence reads: CASTGELSGNTIYF. The CDR3 DNA reads TGTGCCAGCACAGGGGAGCTCTCTGGAAACACCATATATTTT.

The chain recombines TRBV4-1 with TRBJ2-3; D unresolved. Trimming left V 0 bases short and J 7 bases short, with 20 bases between. Per the germline V gene, CDR1 is MGHRA and CDR2 is YSYEKL. This CDR3 comprises 17 residues. DNA of the CDR3: TGCGCCAGCAGCCAAGAGAGAAGTATCGTCCTCAGACATACGCAGTATTTT. Its protein product is CASSQERSIVLRHTQYF.

This rearrangement joins TRBV28 to TRBJ1-1; D might be TRBD1 (5 bases). With 7 bases removed from V and 1 base from J, the gap between germline ends came to 16 bases. This CDR3 is 15 amino acids long. The germline V gene has CDR1 MDHEN and CDR2 SYDVKM. The chain's CDR3 is CASTSGAVSNTEAFF. The CDR3 bases are TGTGCCAGCACCAGTGGGGCAGTTTCGAACACTGAAGCTTTCTTT.

In its sample, this clone was seen once. The J gene is TRBJ1-5, the V gene TRBV2; D is ambiguous. The germline gives CDR1 SNHLY, CDR2 FYNNEI. V shed 4 bases and J shed 7 bases, with 14 bases lying between them. The CDR3 sequence is 14 residues long. Here the CDR3 DNA reads TGTGCCAGCAGTGGGGTCGAACGGTCCCAGCCCCAGCATTTT. Amino acid sequence: CASSGVERSQPQHF.

As regards this clone: At the DNA level, this CDR3 is encoded by other sequences in the same sample as well. This CDR3 is CASTSGGAGNEQFF. CDR3 nucleotides: TGTGCCAGTACTAGCGGGGGTGCGGGGAATGAGCAGTTCTTC. V and J are TRBV19 and TRBJ2-1; 10 nucleotides agree with TRBD2. From germline, CDR1 is LNHDA and CDR2 SQIVND (reference sequence). V lost 7 bases to trimming and J lost 7 bases; unmatched junction nucleotides: 7. The CDR3 sequence is 14 residues long.

The chain joins TRBV19 to TRBJ1-2; D call uncertain. Per the germline V gene, CDR1 is LNHDA and CDR2 is SQIVND (reference sequence). The ends were cut back, 3 bases at V and 9 bases at J, with 14 bases in the middle. The CDR3 totals 13 residues. CDR3 region: CASSIAAAGSYTF. CDR3 DNA sequence: TGTGCCAGTAGTATCGCTGCTGCTGGAAGCTACACCTTC. Complete variable domain (other parts from reference TRBV19 and TRBJ1-2): DGGITQSPKYLFRKEGQNVTLSCEQNLNHDAMYWYRQDPGQGLRLIYYSQIVNDFQKGDIAEGYSVSREKKESFPLTVTSAQKNPTAFYLCASSIAAAGSYTFGSGTRLTVV.

The chain couples TRBV2 to TRBJ2-2; TRBD1 agrees at 11 bases. The CDR3 spans 17 residues. The V segment lost 4 bases and the J segment 1 base; nucleotides outside the gene matches: 5. CDR1 SNHLY and CDR2 FYNNEI come from the germline V gene. DNA for the CDR3: TGTGCCAGCAGTGGGACAGGGGGCGGAAGGAACACCGGGGAGCTGTTTTTT. Its translation is CASSGTGGGRNTGELFF.

This chain uses TRBV7-3 with TRBJ2-3, with D unresolved. Trimming stripped 10 bases from V and 1 base from J, with 12 bases between. Germline CDR1 and CDR2: SGHTA and FQGTGA. The CDR3 totals 13 residues. CDR3 bases: TGTGCCACCCGACGAACGGGCACAGATACGCAGTATTTT. It is translated as CATRRTGTDTQYF.

The rearrangement joins TRBV9 to TRBJ1-6, with D maybe TRBD1 (6 bases). V was clipped by 3 bases and J by 4 bases, with 11 bases between them. The V gene's germline CDR1 is SGDLS and CDR2 YYNGEE. The CDR3 is 15 residues long. The CDR3 loop is CASSAGTPYNSPLHF. CDR3 sequence (DNA): TGTGCCAGCAGCGCTGGGACACCTTATAATTCACCCCTCCACTTT.

Comment on this clone: At one end the junction does not follow the germline gene, possibly because of a read error. This chain uses TRBV25-1 with TRBJ1-3; D is possibly TRBD1 (5 bases). Germline CDR1 and CDR2: MGHDK and SYGVNS. This CDR3 has 14 residues. CDR3 sequence reads: CASSESLGSRSTVF. In nucleotides, the CDR3 is TGTGCCAGCAGTGAATCGCTAGGCAGCCGCTCGACAGTTTTT.

This sequence joins TRBV5-1 and TRBJ2-2, with a tentative D call TRBD1 (5 bases). The germline V and J ends were trimmed by 1 base and 5 bases, with 12 bases remaining between them. The CDR3 length is 15 residues. Germline V gives CDR1 SGHRS, CDR2 YFSETQ. This CDR3 is CASSLRQGGTGELFF. The CDR3 region has the DNA TGCGCCAGCAGCTTGCGGCAGGGCGGAACCGGGGAGCTGTTTTTT.